This T cell receptor beta chain was obtained from a study of blood T cell repertoires in COVID-19. The CDR3 extends over 11 amino acids. Germline V gene lookup returns CDR1 SQVTM and CDR2 ANQGSEA. The V end was cut by 7 bases, the J end by 2 bases, with 8 bases between. Under the authors' procedure: Nucleated cell counts were estimated from reference gene primer amplification. Generated by immunoSEQ multiplex PCR, the TCRdb table keeps only in-frame clones and is missing some. That table furnishes V, J and clone size, whereas the DNA furnished D and trimming. The sample lists 300,000 to 450,000 clones; around 87% were seen once.

This rearrangement joins TRBV29-1 to TRBJ2-5; D might be TRBD1 (5 bases). This TCR was sampled from a man aged 35-49 years in a cohort exposed to, infected with or recovered from COVID-19 (not recorded which). Sample: PBMCs or T cells enriched from blood (not recorded which). The CDR3 bases are TGCAGCGGTAGACAGCAAGAGACCCAGTACTTC. Translating it yields CSGRQQETQYF.